This is a list of T cell receptor beta chains from one sample in a study of blood T cell repertoires in COVID-19. Generated by immunoSEQ multiplex PCR, the TCRdb table keeps only in-frame clones and is missing some. This table holds around 150,000 clones, around 89% found once. The material sequenced was peripheral blood. These receptors were collected from a woman in her sixties with active COVID-19. CDR3s include the opening cysteine and the closing phenylalanine or tryptophan. A D gene is named only where the DNA matches it firmly. Not every row has a clone size; where given, it reads once, few, many or a size class.

d_gene,j_gene,abundance,v_gene,CDR3nt,CDR3aa
TRBD1,TRBJ1-2,NA,TRBV5-6,TGTGCCAGCAGCCCGGACAGGGTCCATGGCTACACCTTC,CASSPDRVHGYTF
NA,TRBJ1-1,NA,TRBV28,TGTGCCAGCAGTTTGTGGCAGGGGAACACTGAAGCTTTCTTT,CASSLWQGNTEAFF
TRBD1,TRBJ2-5,NA,TRBV7-2,TGTGCCAGCAGCCGGGACAGGGGGGCAGAGACCCAGTACTTC,CASSRDRGAETQYF
NA,TRBJ2-1,NA,TRBV4-2,TGTGCCAGCAGCCCGTGGGGGCCCAATACAGGGTTTACCTACAATGAGCAGTTCTTC,CASSPWGPNTGFTYNEQFF
NA,TRBJ2-2,few,TRBV27,TGTGCCAGCAGTTCCGACCAAAATCCACTAAGGGACTTTAGACACGGGGAGCTGTTTTTT,CASSSDQNPLRDFRHGELFF
TRBD2,TRBJ2-1,NA,TRBV6-4,TGTGCCAGCAGTGAATACGCAGCGGGACTCTCAAGCTCCTACAATGAGCAGTTCTTC,CASSEYAAGLSSSYNEQFF
TRBD2,TRBJ2-5,NA,TRBV9,TGTGCCAGCAGCCCAAGCGGGAGGAGACAAGAGACCCAGTACTTC,CASSPSGRRQETQYF
TRBD2,TRBJ2-7,NA,TRBV4-2,TGTGCCAGCAGCGCGGGGACTAGCGGGAGGGCCGGAGGGAACGAGCAGTACTTC,CASSAGTSGRAGGNEQYF
NA,TRBJ2-2,once,TRBV21-1,TGTGCCAGCAGCGAGTTGGAGATATACGGGGAGCTGTTTTTT,CASSELEIYGELFF
NA,TRBJ1-3,NA,TRBV10-1,TGCGCCAGCAGTGAGGGAGGTGAAGCTGGAAACACCATATATTTT,CASSEGGEAGNTIYF
NA,TRBJ2-7,NA,TRBV27,TGTGCCAGCAGTTTATTTAGTTTTTCTTCAGGGGCCAAGGTCTCCTACGAGCAGTACTTC,CASSLFSFSSGAKVSYEQYF
NA,TRBJ1-6,NA,TRBV18,TGTGCCAGCTCACGCGACAGGAAGGATTCACCCCTCCACTTT,CASSRDRKDSPLHF
NA,TRBJ1-6,NA,TRBV25-1,TGTGCCAGCAGTGAAATTACCCTAGATAATTCACCCCTCCACTTT,CASSEITLDNSPLHF
NA,TRBJ1-1,NA,TRBV7-9,TGTGCCAGCAGCTTAACCCCGGTCAAGAACACTGAAGCTTTCTTT,CASSLTPVKNTEAFF
TRBD1,TRBJ1-2,NA,TRBV6-5,TGTGCCAGCAGTTATCTACCAGCCGGGACAGGGAATGGCTACACCTTC,CASSYLPAGTGNGYTF
TRBD1,TRBJ1-2,NA,TRBV5-6,TGTGCCAGCAGCGTCCCGGACAGGGGCTATGGCTACACCTTC,CASSVPDRGYGYTF
TRBD2,TRBJ2-1,once,TRBV7-9,TGTGCCAGCAGCTTCGGGACTAGCGGGTCAGGTGAGCAGTTCTTC,CASSFGTSGSGEQFF
NA,TRBJ1-4,NA,TRBV3-1/TRBV3-2,TGTGCCAGCAAAGTGTTTTCCAGGGTTGAAAAACTGTTTTTT,CASKVFSRVEKLFF
NA,TRBJ1-6,NA,TRBV7-9,TGTGCCAGCAGCTTAGCCGGGTCCAGCGGGTATAATTCACCCCTCCACTTT,CASSLAGSSGYNSPLHF
NA,TRBJ1-2,NA,TRBV4-2,TGTGCCAGCAGCCAAGTTCAGGCGACTAACTATGGCTACACCTTC,CASSQVQATNYGYTF
NA,TRBJ1-5,NA,TRBV4-2,TGTGCCAGCAGCCAAGATCAGAGAATGGGAGCGAGAAATCAGCCCCAGCATTTT,CASSQDQRMGARNQPQHF
NA,TRBJ2-1,NA,TRBV9,TGTGCCAGCAGCCAGACAGAACTACCGTTCAATGAGCAGTTCTTC,CASSQTELPFNEQFF
NA,TRBJ2-1,NA,TRBV7-9,TGTGCCAGCAGCTTAGCGCAGACACCTTACAATGAGCAGTTCTTC,CASSLAQTPYNEQFF
TRBD1,TRBJ2-1,NA,TRBV7-2,TGTGCCAGCAGCTTAGCCCTGGGACAGCTCACCTACAATGAGCAGTTCTTC,CASSLALGQLTYNEQFF
TRBD1,TRBJ1-2,NA,TRBV5-4,TGTGCCAGCAGCCCCGGGACAGGCGGGGAGTATGGCTACACCTTC,CASSPGTGGEYGYTF
TRBD2,TRBJ2-7,NA,TRBV7-2,TGTGCCAGCAGCATGGGACTAGGGTTCGGCGAGCAGTACTTC,CASSMGLGFGEQYF
TRBD2,TRBJ2-3,NA,TRBV5-1,TGCGCCAGCAGCGCCGGGACTAGCGCTGATACGCAGTATTTT,CASSAGTSADTQYF
TRBD2,TRBJ2-3,NA,TRBV7-3,TGTGCCAGCAGCCGGACTAGCGGGGGCCGTCATACGCAGTATTTT,CASSRTSGGRHTQYF
TRBD1,TRBJ1-4,NA,TRBV6-4,TGTGCCAGCAGTGGGCCCGGGGACAGGGGGCCATTAGCAACTAATGAAAAACTGTTTTTT,CASSGPGDRGPLATNEKLFF
NA,TRBJ2-7,few,TRBV28,TGTGCCAGCAGTTTAATGTGGGCCGAGCAGTACTTC,CASSLMWAEQYF
NA,TRBJ2-7,NA,TRBV4-1,TGCGCCAGCAGCCAAGTCGGGGTTTTGGACGAGCAGTACTTC,CASSQVGVLDEQYF
NA,TRBJ1-1,NA,TRBV2,TGTGCCAGCACCGGGGGGGGCAGGACTGAAGCTTTCTTT,CASTGGGRTEAFF
TRBD2,TRBJ2-3,NA,TRBV24-1,TGTGCCACCAGTGATTCTAGCGGGGGACGCACAGATACGCAGTATTTT,CATSDSSGGRTDTQYF
TRBD1,TRBJ2-7,NA,TRBV5-1,TGCGCCAGCAGCGACAGGGCAGGGGGCGGGTACGAGCAGTACTTC,CASSDRAGGGYEQYF
NA,TRBJ2-7,NA,TRBV21-1,TGTGCCAGCAGCAAAGTGGCCGAGCAGTACTTC,CASSKVAEQYF
NA,TRBJ1-4,NA,TRBV7-3,TGTGCCCGCAAGGGGGGGCAACAGGAAGCTAATGAAAAACTGTTTTTT,CARKGGQQEANEKLFF
NA,TRBJ2-1,NA,TRBV10-3,TGTGCCATCAGTGGGTGGGACACCCCCTACAATGAGCAGTTCTTC,CAISGWDTPYNEQFF
TRBD1,TRBJ2-5,once,TRBV2,TGTGCCACAGGGGGTAGGGGAACGGGAGAGACCCAGTACTTC,CATGGRGTGETQYF
NA,TRBJ1-3,NA,TRBV2,TGTGCCAGCAGTGAATCGGTCAGGGCTGGAAACACCATATATTTT,CASSESVRAGNTIYF
NA,TRBJ2-7,NA,TRBV28,TGTGCCAGCAGTTTATTGGGCCCCGAGCAGTACTTC,CASSLLGPEQYF
TRBD2,TRBJ2-2,NA,TRBV11-1,TGTGCCAGCAGCTTAGAGCTAGCGGGAGCTTCCGGGGAGCTGTTTTTT,CASSLELAGASGELFF
TRBD2,TRBJ2-2,NA,TRBV7-3,TGTGCCAGCAGCGTAACTAGCGTTCCCACCGGGGAGCTGTTTTTT,CASSVTSVPTGELFF
TRBD1,TRBJ1-2,few,TRBV28,TGTGCCAGCAGTCTCACGGACAGGAAAGATCCCTATGGCTACACCTTC,CASSLTDRKDPYGYTF
TRBD2,TRBJ2-6,many,TRBV27,TGTGCCAGCAGTTTGGGGGGGACTGGGGCCAACGTCCTGACTTTC,CASSLGGTGANVLTF
NA,TRBJ1-3,few,TRBV29-1,TGCAGCGTGTCGGACACTGGAAACACCATATATTTT,CSVSDTGNTIYF
TRBD1,TRBJ1-2,NA,TRBV7-8,TGTGCCAGCAGCCTCGGACAGGCGATTAACTATGGCTACACCTTC,CASSLGQAINYGYTF
TRBD2,TRBJ2-3,NA,TRBV30,TGTGCCTTTAGCGGGTACACAGATACGCAGTATTTT,CAFSGYTDTQYF
TRBD2,TRBJ2-3,NA,TRBV9,TGTGCCAGCAGCGCCCCCGGGACTAGCGGGAAGATGGATACGCAGTATTTT,CASSAPGTSGKMDTQYF